This TCR beta chain was obtained from a study of CD8 T cells in ankylosing spondylitis. Study outcomes and limitations: Characteristic, it appeared, of ankylosing spondylitis blood was a TCR beta motif of eight highly homologous variants.

Germline lookup yields CDR1 SGHDT and CDR2 YYEEEE. J lost 2 bases, V lost 0 bases, and 10 bases had no gene match. This CDR3 region has 18 residues. Quantitative 5'-RACE with molecular barcodes was used to make the TCR beta libraries. A single record per CDR3 protein comes from TCRdb applying MiXCR to the 5' RACE reads. This sample yields approximately 540,000 distinct CDR3 sequences, of which more than 9.5% are seen a single time; under 7.5% belongs to the top ten. Of note for this clonotype: No antigen is known for it.

Specimen: blood, either unsorted or a sorted T cell fraction (not recorded which). The chain combines TRBV5-6 with TRBJ2-7; 11 bases map to TRBD2. This sequence originates from a male donor with ankylosing spondylitis. CDR3 loop: CASSLGPPTSGIPYEQYF. CDR3 bases: TGTGCCAGCAGCTTGGGGCCCCCGACTAGCGGGATTCCCTACGAGCAGTACTTC.